Presented here are 6 T cell receptor beta chains from one specimen sequenced in a study of beta chain features in type 1 diabetes. Expressed TCRB transcripts were sequenced because the isolated RNA had all been reverse transcribed beforehand. Data came from immunoSEQ multiplex PCR; TCRdb stores just in-frame clones and leaves some out. The sample lists a few hundred thousand clones; more than 13% were seen once. The sequenced material came from naive CD4+ T cells from blood. The receptor set was obtained from a woman between 18 and 29 years old in good health.

Points on this clone: Other DNA sequences in this specimen translate into the identical CDR3. The chain joins TRBV5-1 to TRBJ2-7; TRBD2 might be the D (6 bases). CDR3 length: 14 residues. Germline-derived CDR1 and CDR2 are SGHRS and YFSETQ. Trimming cost V 4 bases and J 0 bases, with 11 bases left between them. CDR3 sequence: CASSLGGSSYEQYF. As DNA, the CDR3 is TGCGCCAGCAGCCTAGGAGGGAGCTCCTACGAGCAGTACTTC.

The V gene is TRBV30, the J gene TRBJ2-3; D is possibly TRBD2 (6 bases). The germline CDR1 and CDR2 sequences are GTSNPN and SVGIG (reference sequence). V was cut by 0 bases and J by 4 bases, with 8 bases left in between. The CDR3 has 13 residues. This CDR3 is CAWSVPGADTQYF. CDR3 sequence (DNA): TGTGCCTGGAGTGTCCCGGGAGCAGATACGCAGTATTTT.

This clone was detected only a few times. The gene calls are TRBV4-3 and TRBJ1-1, with D uncertain. V was pared by 1 base and J by 3 bases, with 9 bases between. CDR1 is LGHNA and CDR2 is YSLEER in the germline V gene. The CDR3 has 14 residues. CDR3 loop: CASSQVAGYTEAFF. Written as DNA, the CDR3 is TGCGCCAGCAGCCAAGTTGCCGGGTACACTGAAGCTTTCTTT.

This clone occurred a few times. V is TRBV30 and J is TRBJ2-7, with 8 positions matching TRBD1. From germline, CDR1 is GTSNPN and CDR2 SVGIG (reference sequence). J lost 2 bases, V lost 1 base, and 7 bases had no gene match. The CDR3 runs to 15 residues. The CDR3 sequence: CAWSGAGQGPYEQYF. DNA of the CDR3: TGTGCCTGGAGTGGGGCCGGACAGGGACCCTACGAGCAGTACTTC.

This clone turned up a few times. The chain employs TRBV7-2 and TRBJ1-2; D unresolved. The germline V and J ends were trimmed by 5 bases and 3 bases, with 7 bases remaining between them. Germline CDR1 SGHTA, CDR2 FQGNSA. The CDR3 spans 12 residues. CDR3 DNA sequence: TGTGCCAGCAGCCCCCCGGACTATGGCTACACCTTC. Amino acids: CASSPPDYGYTF.

The rearrangement uses TRBV4-3 and TRBJ1-2, with D maybe TRBD1 (6 bases). Germline-derived CDR1 and CDR2 are LGHNA and YSLEER. The CDR3 totals 15 residues. Trimming removed 0 bases at V and 3 bases at J, with 11 bases between. Written as DNA, the CDR3 is TGCGCCAGCAGCCAAGATCTGCAGGGGTACTATGGCTACACCTTC. Amino acids: CASSQDLQGYYGYTF.